This T cell receptor beta chain appears in the sequencing data of a study of cytomegalovirus exposure and HLA in healthy donors. Findings and limits, study-wide: Earlier findings revealed that most TCR beta V segments proved productive either about 87% or about 30% of the time. A missense DCLRE1C variant was associated with V- and J-gene trimming of TCR beta chains in a later analysis, and an independent cohort replicated the association. Rates of TCR association differed by HLA locus in a later analysis, with DRB1 highest and HLA-C lowest.

On this clone itself: What it recognizes is unknown.

Primers included in the PCR were 60 Vbeta and 13 Jbeta primers. Here immunoSEQ multiplex PCR was the method, and the copy in TCRdb shows in-frame clones only, minus some. This sample has 120,000 or so clones, with more than 80% found just once. This CDR3 region has 13 residues. Trimming took 10 bases from V and 3 from J; bases not matched to a gene: 8. Germline V gene data show CDR1 as LNHDA and CDR2 as SQIVND (reference sequence). The material sequenced was PBMCs. The receptor was isolated from a man under 40 in good health and CMV-seronegative. The chain couples TRBV19 to TRBJ1-2, with 7 bases identical to TRBD1. The CDR3 reads CATRGDYYYGYTF. CDR3 coding DNA: TGTGCCACCAGGGGGGATTATTACTATGGCTACACCTTC.